A selection of T cell receptor beta chains follows, all from one sample in a study of cytomegalovirus exposure and HLA in healthy donors. Sequenced by immunoSEQ multiplex PCR; TCRdb stores in-frame clones only, minus some. The sample has about 57,000 clones, around 83% seen once. The sequenced sample was PBMCs. These receptors were collected from a young man in good health and CMV-seronegative. The CDR3 runs from the conserved cysteine through the conserved F or W. The order of the fields is J gene, clone size, V gene, D gene, CDR3 protein, CDR3 DNA. The D gene is left open where the match is weak. The size of a clone is reported for some rows only, either as once, few or many, or as a class for expanded clones.

>TRBJ1-2|once|TRBV7-9|TRBD1
CSSSSGQGRTNYGYTF
TGTTCCAGCAGCTCGGGACAGGGACGGACTAACTATGGCTACACCTTC
>TRBJ2-3|-|TRBV15|-
CATSRVGMEGTQYF
TGTGCCACCAGCAGGGTTGGTATGGAGGGTACGCAGTATTTT
>TRBJ2-5|-|TRBV7-2|TRBD1
CASSAQQGPQETQYF
TGTGCCAGCAGCGCTCAACAGGGGCCCCAAGAGACCCAGTACTTC
>TRBJ1-6|-|TRBV10-3|-
CAISETQGSDSPLHF
TGTGCCATCAGTGAAACACAGGGCTCGGATTCACCCCTCCACTTT
>TRBJ2-3|-|TRBV19|-
CASRNSGISTDTQYF
TGTGCCAGTAGAAATTCAGGAATTTCCACAGATACGCAGTATTTT
>TRBJ2-7|-|TRBV6-1|TRBD1
CASRTGQTYEQYF
TGTGCCAGCAGGACGGGACAGACCTACGAGCAGTACTTC
>TRBJ2-1|-|TRBV9|TRBD2
CASSFPPGLVYNEQFF
TGTGCCAGCAGCTTTCCCCCGGGACTAGTTTACAATGAGCAGTTCTTC
>TRBJ2-2|once|TRBV9|TRBD1
CASSEPGGVNTGELFF
TGTGCCAGCAGCGAGCCAGGGGGTGTGAACACCGGGGAGCTGTTTTTT
>TRBJ2-7|once|TRBV19|TRBD2
CASSSSGGIDEQYF
TGTGCCAGTAGTTCCAGCGGGGGGATCGACGAGCAGTACTTC
>TRBJ1-2|-|TRBV2|-
CASSGQWGYGYTF
TGTGCCAGCAGCGGACAGTGGGGCTATGGCTACACCTTC
>TRBJ2-1|-|TRBV7-2|-
CASSYGTYNEQFF
TGTGCCAGCAGCTACGGGACTTACAATGAGCAGTTCTTC
>TRBJ2-1|-|TRBV9|TRBD2
CASSVGEREGQGEQFF
TGTGCCAGCAGCGTAGGGGAGCGGGAGGGCCAAGGTGAGCAGTTCTTC
>TRBJ2-7|-|TRBV7-9|TRBD1
CASSHPVDRGLKEQYF
TGTGCCAGCAGCCACCCGGTGGACAGGGGGCTTAAAGAGCAGTACTTC
>TRBJ1-2|-|TRBV7-9|-
CASSLGRVTGYTF
TGTGCCAGCAGCTTAGGCAGGGTAACTGGCTACACCTTC
>TRBJ1-4|-|TRBV9|-
CASTPGANRAGEKLFF
TGTGCCAGCACCCCAGGGGCCAACAGGGCGGGTGAAAAACTGTTTTTT
>TRBJ2-2|-|TRBV7-9|-
CASSLAKIANTGELFF
TGTGCCAGCAGCTTAGCGAAAATAGCGAACACCGGGGAGCTGTTTTTT
>TRBJ2-7|-|TRBV27|-
CASREGASYEQYF
TGTGCCAGCAGGGAGGGGGCCAGCTACGAGCAGTACTTC
>TRBJ2-7|-|TRBV19|-
CASSISGPYEQYF
TGTGCCAGTAGTATATCAGGGCCGTACGAGCAGTACTTC
>TRBJ1-5|-|TRBV5-8|-
CASSLAGGYSNQPQHF
TGTGCCAGCAGCTTGGCCGGGGGATATAGCAATCAGCCCCAGCATTTT
>TRBJ2-1|-|TRBV19|TRBD2
CASSTNLWGTSGDEQFF
TGTGCCAGTAGTACAAACCTGTGGGGGACTAGCGGGGATGAGCAGTTCTTC
>TRBJ2-7|-|TRBV9|TRBD1
CASSPGTGNPYEQYF
TGTGCCAGCAGCCCCGGGACAGGGAATCCCTACGAGCAGTACTTC
>TRBJ2-7|-|TRBV14|-
CASSQDLRGEQYF
TGTGCCAGCAGCCAAGATCTACGGGGTGAGCAGTACTTC
>TRBJ1-2|-|TRBV5-5|-
CASSLGSTDDYGYTF
TGTGCCAGCAGCTTGGGATCTACAGATGACTATGGCTACACCTTC
>TRBJ1-4|once|TRBV6-1|TRBD1
CASSEVPTGAEEKLFF
TGTGCCAGCAGTGAAGTTCCGACAGGGGCGGAAGAAAAACTGTTTTTT